A single TCR beta chain is shown here with its context. The target antigen is unknown. The data stem from a study of monozygotic twins with inflammatory bowel disease. Study-level findings and limits: Repertoire similarity matched across concordant and discordant twins, perhaps owing to limited power.

The CDR3 totals 13 residues. Looked up from germline, CDR1 is LNHDA and CDR2 is SQIVND (reference sequence). A template switching step added UMIs, each with a 6-nucleotide sample barcode. Reanalyzing the 5' RACE reads, TCRdb keeps one entry per CDR3 protein, without DNA. Here the sample table reports about 210,000 distinct CDR3 sequences. The source of this sequence is a human donor with ulcerative colitis or Crohn's disease, or a healthy co-twin of an affected twin (not recorded which). The chain carries TRBV19 and TRBJ1-5. The source material was blood. The CDR3 here is CASTYGGNQPQHF.